The rows below give T cell receptor beta chains drawn from one sample of a study of control samples from healthy donors and cancer patients. Here immunoSEQ multiplex PCR was the method, and the copy in TCRdb shows in-frame clones only, minus some. The profile covers 65,000 to 90,000 clones, with roughly 86% appearing a single time and about a fifth taken by the ten largest. Sequences were obtained from blood. The receptors here all came from a man aged 50 or older in good health. Each CDR3 is given with its conserved first and last residue. The D gene is left open where the match is weak. Some rows have no size entry. The others give once, few or many, or a class for an expanded clone.

d_gene	abundance	v_gene	j_gene	CDR3aa	CDR3nt
.	.	TRBV5-8	TRBJ1-6	CASSLMFNSPLHF	TGTGCCAGCAGCTTGATGTTTAATTCACCCCTCCACTTT
TRBD1	.	TRBV3-1/TRBV3-2	TRBJ1-6	CASSFGQGNSPLHF	TGTGCCAGCAGCTTTGGACAGGGGAATTCACCCCTCCACTTT
.	.	TRBV12-3/TRBV12-4	TRBJ1-2	CASSLGDVGYTF	TGTGCCAGCAGTTTGGGCGACGTAGGCTACACCTTC
.	.	TRBV24-1	TRBJ2-3	CATSFGRSTDTQYF	TGTGCCACCAGTTTCGGACGGAGCACAGATACGCAGTATTTT
TRBD2	.	TRBV30	TRBJ2-3	CAWSGGAGGTDTQYF	TGTGCCTGGAGTGGAGGAGCGGGGGGCACAGATACGCAGTATTTT
TRBD1	.	TRBV2	TRBJ1-1	CASSRQGEAFF	TGTGCCAGCAGTAGACAGGGTGAAGCTTTCTTT
.	.	TRBV11-3	TRBJ1-6	CASSLGQANSPLHF	TGTGCCAGCAGCTTAGGACAGGCTAATTCACCCCTCCACTTT
TRBD2	.	TRBV13	TRBJ2-3	CASSLEGGGDTDTQYF	TGTGCCAGCAGCTTAGAAGGCGGGGGGGATACAGATACGCAGTATTTT
.	.	TRBV5-1	TRBJ1-3	CASSLSNYLDTIYF	TGCGCCAGCAGCTTGTCCAACTACCTGGACACCATATATTTT
.	.	TRBV11-3	TRBJ1-2	CASSARGGRYDGYTF	TGTGCCAGCAGCGCTAGGGGGGGGCGCTATGATGGCTACACCTTC
TRBD1	.	TRBV7-9	TRBJ2-1	CASSPIQGITYNEQFF	TGTGCCAGCAGCCCCATACAGGGGATAACCTACAATGAGCAGTTCTTC
.	.	TRBV6-5	TRBJ1-2	CASSQTREGGYTF	TGTGCCAGCAGCCAGACACGAGAGGGTGGCTACACCTTC
.	few	TRBV6-5	TRBJ1-4	CASSYSIPENNEKLFF	TGTGCCAGCAGTTACTCGATACCAGAAAATAATGAAAAACTGTTTTTT
.	.	TRBV6-5	TRBJ1-2	CASSLGTVNYGYTF	TGTGCCAGCAGTCTTGGGACGGTCAACTATGGCTACACCTTC
.	.	TRBV7-2	TRBJ2-3	CASSLAKADTQYF	TGTGCCAGCAGCTTAGCTAAAGCAGATACGCAGTATTTT
.	.	TRBV7-3	TRBJ2-3	CASSPQGSRTDTQYF	TGTGCCAGCAGCCCTCAGGGAAGTCGCACAGATACGCAGTATTTT
.	.	TRBV4-2	TRBJ2-1	CASSQDGDSSYNEQFF	TGTGCCAGCAGCCAAGACGGGGATAGCTCCTACAATGAGCAGTTCTTC
.	.	TRBV12-3/TRBV12-4	TRBJ2-2	CATRWEDTGELFF	TGTGCCACCAGGTGGGAGGACACCGGGGAGCTGTTTTTT
.	.	TRBV6-6	TRBJ2-2	CASSYSGSGELFF	TGTGCCAGCAGTTACTCAGGGTCCGGGGAGCTGTTTTTT
TRBD2	.	TRBV6-5	TRBJ2-3	CASSYGTTYTQYF	TGTGCCAGCAGTTATGGGACTACTTATACGCAGTATTTT
.	many	TRBV30	TRBJ1-1	CAWSLTANTEAFF	TGTGCCTGGAGCTTAACAGCGAACACTGAAGCTTTCTTT
.	.	TRBV6-5	TRBJ1-2	CASSDPGIRYGYTF	TGTGCCAGCAGCGACCCCGGGATTCGCTATGGCTACACCTTC
TRBD2	.	TRBV29-1	TRBJ2-4	CSVEDGTTAKNIQYF	TGCAGCGTTGAAGATGGGACTACAGCCAAAAACATTCAGTACTTC
TRBD2	.	TRBV6-2/TRBV6-3	TRBJ2-3	CASSAGLASTDTQYF	TGTGCCAGCAGCGCGGGACTAGCGAGCACAGATACGCAGTATTTT
TRBD2	.	TRBV19	TRBJ2-1	CASSSMTSSSYNEQFF	TGTGCCAGTAGTTCCATGACTAGCTCATCCTACAATGAGCAGTTCTTC
.	.	TRBV4-2	TRBJ1-2	CASSQVGWGLDYGYTF	TGTGCCAGCAGCCAAGTAGGCTGGGGGCTCGACTATGGCTACACCTTC
.	.	TRBV5-1	TRBJ2-2	CASSLRGNPNTGELFF	TGCGCCAGCAGCTTGAGAGGGAACCCGAACACCGGGGAGCTGTTTTTT
.	.	TRBV30	TRBJ1-1	CAWNGGLETEAFF	TGTGCCTGGAATGGGGGGCTGGAAACTGAAGCTTTCTTT
TRBD1	.	TRBV24-1	TRBJ1-1	CATSDSTGANTEAFF	TGTGCCACCAGTGATTCTACAGGGGCTAACACTGAAGCTTTCTTT
.	.	TRBV24-1	TRBJ2-1	CATSVSRYYNEQFF	TGTGCCACCAGTGTGAGTCGATACTACAATGAGCAGTTCTTC
TRBD2	.	TRBV4-2	TRBJ2-2	CASSLNQMAGGTGELFF	TGTGCCAGCAGCCTAAACCAAATGGCGGGAGGGACCGGGGAGCTGTTTTTT
.	.	TRBV7-9	TRBJ2-5	CASSFVPYQETQYF	TGTGCCAGCAGCTTCGTCCCTTACCAAGAGACCCAGTACTTC
.	.	TRBV9	TRBJ1-3	CASGENTIYF	TGTGCCAGCGGGGAAAACACCATATATTTT
.	.	TRBV3-1/TRBV3-2	TRBJ1-3	CASSQGFSSGNTIYF	TGTGCCAGCAGCCAAGGTTTCTCCTCTGGAAACACCATATATTTT
.	.	TRBV6-1	TRBJ1-2	CASSRMTENYGYTF	TGTGCCAGCAGCCGCATGACAGAGAACTATGGCTACACCTTC
.	.	TRBV6-2/TRBV6-3	TRBJ1-2	CASSLAGHSRGYTF	TGTGCCAGCAGTTTGGCCGGACATTCGCGCGGCTACACCTTC
.	.	TRBV28	TRBJ1-4	CASSLYSNEKLFF	TGTGCCAGCAGTTTATACAGTAATGAAAAACTGTTTTTT